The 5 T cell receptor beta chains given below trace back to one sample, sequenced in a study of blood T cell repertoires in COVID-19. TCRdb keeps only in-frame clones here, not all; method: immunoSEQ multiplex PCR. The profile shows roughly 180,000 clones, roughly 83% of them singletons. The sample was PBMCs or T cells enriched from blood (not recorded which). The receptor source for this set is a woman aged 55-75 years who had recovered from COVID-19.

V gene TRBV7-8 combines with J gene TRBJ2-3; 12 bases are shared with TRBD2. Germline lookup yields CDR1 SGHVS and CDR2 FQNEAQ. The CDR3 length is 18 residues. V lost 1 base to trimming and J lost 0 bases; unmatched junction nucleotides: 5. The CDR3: CASSLVSTSGGSTDTQYF. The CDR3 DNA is TGTGCCAGCAGCTTAGTGTCGACTAGCGGGGGTAGCACAGATACGCAGTATTTT.

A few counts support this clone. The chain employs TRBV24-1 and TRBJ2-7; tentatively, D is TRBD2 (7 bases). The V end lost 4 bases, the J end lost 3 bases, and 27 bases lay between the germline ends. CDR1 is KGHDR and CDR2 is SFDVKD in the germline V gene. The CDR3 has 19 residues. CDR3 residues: CATSDSHLWGGLKHYEQYF. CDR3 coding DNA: TGTGCCACCAGTGACTCACACCTATGGGGGGGGCTGAAGCACTACGAGCAGTACTTC.

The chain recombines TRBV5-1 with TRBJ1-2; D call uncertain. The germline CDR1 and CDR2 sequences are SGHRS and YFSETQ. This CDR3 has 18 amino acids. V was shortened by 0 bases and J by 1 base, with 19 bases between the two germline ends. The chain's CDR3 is CASSLASTRSRFNYGYTF. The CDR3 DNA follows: TGCGCCAGCAGCTTGGCTTCAACAAGATCCAGATTTAACTATGGCTACACCTTC.

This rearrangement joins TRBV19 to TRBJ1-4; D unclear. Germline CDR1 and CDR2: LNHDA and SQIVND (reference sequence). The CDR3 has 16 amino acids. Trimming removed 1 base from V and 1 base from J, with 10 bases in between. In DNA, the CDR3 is TGTGCCAGTAGTATAGGAGGGAGTGGAACTAATGAAAAACTGTTTTTT. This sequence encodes CASSIGGSGTNEKLFF.

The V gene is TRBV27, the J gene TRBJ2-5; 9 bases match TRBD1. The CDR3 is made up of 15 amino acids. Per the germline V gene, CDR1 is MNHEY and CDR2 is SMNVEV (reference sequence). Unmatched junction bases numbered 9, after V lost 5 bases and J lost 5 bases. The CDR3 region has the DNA TGTGCCAGCAGTCCCCCCGGGACAGGGAGGGAGACCCAGTACTTC. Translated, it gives CASSPPGTGRETQYF.